Here is one T cell receptor (beta chain) with its context. The antigen is unknown. These data are taken from a study of vaccination effects on CD4 cells after COVID-19. Study outcomes and limitations: Common cold coronavirus cross-reactivity was shown by only 1 of 255 vaccine-induced clones in healthy vaccinees. Infection- and vaccine-induced clones contracted markedly late after vaccination.

Under the ViraFEST assay, PBMC were stimulated with viral peptide pools so that antigen-specific CD4+ T cells expanded. Sequencing was performed afterwards. When less than 11 days of culture had elapsed, CD4+ T cells were isolated. All vaccine recipients tested negative for nucleocapsid antibodies and had never contracted SARS-CoV-2 infection. Looked up from germline, CDR1 is SNHLY and CDR2 is FYNNEI. The CDR3 contains 11 residues. The V end lost 7 bases, the J end lost 7 bases, and 11 bases lay between the germline ends. Measured with immunoSEQ multiplex PCR; TCRdb has only the in-frame clones, and not every one. Seen here are around 60,000 clones, approximately 76% observed once, and the top ten hold 2.8%.

The sequence was obtained from a human donor who received a COVID-19 vaccine. The sequenced sample was CD4+ T cells from PBMCs cultured with HCoV-NL63 spike peptides, obtained before COVID-19 vaccination. The chain has TRBV2 and TRBJ2-7; unclear D gene. CDR3: CASKTEWEQYV. Here the CDR3 DNA reads TGTGCCAGCAAGACCGAGTGGGAGCAGTACGTC.